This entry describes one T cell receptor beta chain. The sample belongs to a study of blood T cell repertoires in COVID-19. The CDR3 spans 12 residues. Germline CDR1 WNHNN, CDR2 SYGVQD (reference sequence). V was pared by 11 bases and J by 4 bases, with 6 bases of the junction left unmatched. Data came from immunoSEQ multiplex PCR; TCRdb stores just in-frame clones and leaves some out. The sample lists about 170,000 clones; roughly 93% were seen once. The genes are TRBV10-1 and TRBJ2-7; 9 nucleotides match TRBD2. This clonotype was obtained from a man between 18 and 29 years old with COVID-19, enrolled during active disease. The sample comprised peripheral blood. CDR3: CAYTTSGYEQYF. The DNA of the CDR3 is TGCGCCTACACGACTAGCGGTTACGAGCAGTACTTC.